This paragraph covers one TCR beta chain sequence. The CDR3 totals 19 residues. Germline-derived CDR1 and CDR2 are SGHNT and YYREEE (reference sequence). Trimming at V came to 4 bases and at J to 1 base, leaving 19 bases not matched to a gene. These data are taken from a study of resident and recirculating memory T cells in vitiligo. Study summary: Samples were epidermis from two lesional and two nonlesional sites, plus PBMCs.

TCRdb's table, derived via immunoSEQ multiplex PCR, lists solely in-frame clones and lacks some. This table has 70,000 or so clones, roughly 92% appearing once. The clonotype comes from a male donor with vitiligo. The rearrangement links TRBV5-4 to TRBJ1-1; 7 nucleotides match TRBD1. Sample: blood. The CDR3 reads CASSPGNAGTAERNTEAFF. The CDR3 DNA follows: TGTGCCAGCAGCCCAGGTAACGCCGGGACAGCTGAACGGAACACTGAAGCTTTCTTT. Based on the CDR3 plus reference TRBV5-4 and TRBJ1-1, the full variable domain is ETGVTQSPTHLIKTRGQQVTLRCSSQSGHNTVSWYQQALGQGPQFIFQYYREEENGRGNFPPRFSGLQFPNYSSELNVNALELDDSALYLCASSPGNAGTAERNTEAFFGQGTRLTVV.